What follows is one T cell receptor beta chain and its context. Its antigen is not identified. Clones were sequenced by immunoSEQ multiplex PCR, and TCRdb holds only the in-frame ones, with some missing. The repertoire includes tens of thousands of clones, about 81% of them detected once, and approximately 0.46% sits in the top ten. The sample comes from a study of graft-versus-host responses after intestinal transplantation. Study summary: Recipients underwent multivisceral, liver-intestinal, or isolated intestinal transplants. Recipients across the board were started on anti-thymocyte globulin induction, then kept on tacrolimus and steroids for two to three years. Study results and limitations: Early post-transplant falls in HvG clones accompanied the peak levels of circulating GvH clones. There were GvH clones found in recipient marrow, and some of them appeared first in ileum or blood.

This clonotype was sampled from a human donor who was the organ donor for an intestinal transplant. Sequenced material: unstimulated CD4+ T cells sorted from spleen or lymph node cells, taken before transplant.

CDR3 DNA sequence: TGTGCCAGCAGCTTAGCGGGGCCAATTAGCACAGATACGCAGTATTTT. It specifies CASSLAGPISTDTQYF. The chain recombines TRBV7-9 with TRBJ2-3; D might be TRBD1 (5 bases). The germline V gene encodes CDR1 SEHNR and CDR2 FQNEAQ (reference sequence). The V end was cut by 0 bases, the J end by 0 bases, with 10 bases between. The CDR3 contains 16 residues.